This T cell receptor (beta chain) was profiled in a study of CD8 T cells in Susac syndrome. Trimming removed 4 bases at V and 7 bases at J, with 10 bases between. The CDR3 has 11 amino acids. CDR1 and CDR2 (germline): SQVTM, ANQGSEA. The authors sequenced TCR beta from blood CD8+ and CD4+ T cells. The patients who served as multiple sclerosis controls were treatment-naive and had stable or active relapsing-remitting disease that fulfilled the revised McDonald criteria. Random-hexamer reverse transcription was applied to roughly 0.5 to 1 ug RNA. Amplification of TCR beta CDR3 spanned 54 Vbeta and 13 Jbeta via immunoSEQ multiplex PCR. TCRdb re-called the immunoSEQ multiplex PCR reads with MiXCR, one entry per CDR3 protein. The sample carries around 270,000 distinct CDR3 sequences, roughly 85% recorded once.

Material for sequencing was CD8+ T cells from PBMCs. The chain employs TRBV29-1 and TRBJ1-2; perhaps TRBD1 as D (5 bases). The clonotype originates from a human donor with multiple sclerosis. The CDR3 spells CSVAGTGGYTF. DNA for the CDR3: TGCAGCGTTGCAGGGACGGGTGGCTACACCTTC.